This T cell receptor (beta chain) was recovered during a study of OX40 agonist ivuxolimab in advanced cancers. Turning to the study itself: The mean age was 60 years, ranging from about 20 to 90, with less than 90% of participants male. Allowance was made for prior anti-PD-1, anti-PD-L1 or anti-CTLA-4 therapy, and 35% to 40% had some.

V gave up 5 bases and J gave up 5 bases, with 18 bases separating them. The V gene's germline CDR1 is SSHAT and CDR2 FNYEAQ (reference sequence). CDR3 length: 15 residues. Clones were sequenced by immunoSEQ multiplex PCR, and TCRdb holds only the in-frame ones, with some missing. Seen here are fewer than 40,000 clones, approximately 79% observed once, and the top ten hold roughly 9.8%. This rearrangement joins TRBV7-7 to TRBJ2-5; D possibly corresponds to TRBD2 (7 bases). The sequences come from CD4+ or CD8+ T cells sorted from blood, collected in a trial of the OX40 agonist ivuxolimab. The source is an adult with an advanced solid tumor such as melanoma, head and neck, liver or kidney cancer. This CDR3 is CASSPSRGAAETQYF. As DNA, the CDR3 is TGTGCCAGCAGCCCGAGTCGGGGGGCGGCGGAGACCCAGTACTTC.